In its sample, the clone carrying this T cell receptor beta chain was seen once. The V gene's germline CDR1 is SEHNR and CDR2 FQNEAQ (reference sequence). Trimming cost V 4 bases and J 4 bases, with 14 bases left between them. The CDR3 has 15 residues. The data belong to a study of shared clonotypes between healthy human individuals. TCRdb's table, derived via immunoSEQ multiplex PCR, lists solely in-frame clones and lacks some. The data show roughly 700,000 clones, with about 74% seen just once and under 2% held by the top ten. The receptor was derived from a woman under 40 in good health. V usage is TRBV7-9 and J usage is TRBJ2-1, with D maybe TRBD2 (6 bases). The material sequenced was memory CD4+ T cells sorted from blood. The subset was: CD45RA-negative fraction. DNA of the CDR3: TGTGCCAGCAGCTGGGGAGACGGGGGTTACAATGAGCAGTTCTTC. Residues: CASSWGDGGYNEQFF.